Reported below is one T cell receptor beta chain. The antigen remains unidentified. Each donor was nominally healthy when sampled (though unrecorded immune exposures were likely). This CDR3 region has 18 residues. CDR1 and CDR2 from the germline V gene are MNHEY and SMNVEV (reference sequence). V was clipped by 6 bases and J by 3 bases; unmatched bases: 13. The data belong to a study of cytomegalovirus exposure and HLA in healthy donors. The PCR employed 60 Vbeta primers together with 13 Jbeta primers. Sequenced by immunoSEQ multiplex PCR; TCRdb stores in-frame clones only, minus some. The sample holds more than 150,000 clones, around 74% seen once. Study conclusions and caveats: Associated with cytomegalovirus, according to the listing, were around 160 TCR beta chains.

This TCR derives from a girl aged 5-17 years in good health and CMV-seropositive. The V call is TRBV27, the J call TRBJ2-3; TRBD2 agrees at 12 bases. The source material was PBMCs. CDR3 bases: TGTGCCAGCAGCCCACGGCACCTTGGACTAGCGGGGACAGATACGCAGTATTTT. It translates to CASSPRHLGLAGTDTQYF.